This T cell receptor (beta chain) was documented in a study of OX40 agonist ivuxolimab in advanced cancers. Across the study: Males comprised around 80% of the group, whose mean age was 60 years (range roughly 20 to 90). Prior anti-PD-1, anti-PD-L1 or anti-CTLA-4 therapy was allowed; about 39% had some. Findings and caveats of the study: There were, on average, more expanded clones in CD8+ T cells than in CD4+.

At cycle 4 day 1, cycle 7 day 1, and baseline, blood was sampled. This clone has just one count. Its specificity is unknown. The assay was immunoSEQ multiplex PCR, and TCRdb's table has in-frame clones only and misses some. The sample lists some 94,000 clones, about 90% occurring once. Losses at the gene ends were 4 bases for V and 1 base for J; bases not matched to a gene: 3. CDR3 size: 16 residues. Per germline, CDR1 SGHDT and CDR2 YYEEEE. The sequenced sample was CD4+ or CD8+ T cells sorted from blood, obtained in a trial of the OX40 agonist ivuxolimab. The chain couples TRBV5-6 to TRBJ2-4; 12 bases line up with TRBD1. The sequence was obtained from an adult with an advanced solid tumor such as melanoma, head and neck, liver or kidney cancer. The CDR3 sequence: CASSRGTGGAKNIQYF. Written as DNA, the CDR3 is TGTGCCAGCAGCAGGGGGACAGGGGGCGCCAAAAACATTCAGTACTTC.